This is a list of T cell receptor beta chains from one sample in a study of technical replicates of blood from a few donors. The repertoire was sequenced with immunoSEQ multiplex PCR; TCRdb's copy has only in-frame clones and lacks some. The data show about 72,000 clones, roughly 95% seen once. Material: T cells isolated from PBMCs. The receptors were sampled from a human donor in good health. CDR3s include the opening cysteine and the closing phenylalanine or tryptophan. A D gene is named only where the DNA matches it firmly. Size values are once, few and many counts, or a class for expanded clones, and some rows have none.

abundance	d_gene	v_gene	j_gene	CDR3nt	CDR3aa
NA	NA	TRBV29-1	TRBJ2-5	TGCAGCGTTGAAGATATTAGCGCCCCACAGACCCAGTACTTC	CSVEDISAPQTQYF
NA	TRBD1	TRBV7-9	TRBJ2-1	TGTGCCAGCAGCTTAGTAGGGGGACAGGACTCCTACAATGAGCAGTTCTTC	CASSLVGGQDSYNEQFF
NA	NA	TRBV7-9	TRBJ1-1	TGTGCCAGCAGCTTGACAGGGAACACTGAAGCTTTCTTT	CASSLTGNTEAFF
once	TRBD1	TRBV11-2	TRBJ2-5	TGTGCCAGCAGCTTAGGGTATCGGACAGGGACGAGACAGACCCAGTACTTC	CASSLGYRTGTRQTQYF
NA	NA	TRBV19	TRBJ2-7	TGTGCCAGTAGTCCGGGGGTCGGCGAGCAGTACTTC	CASSPGVGEQYF
NA	TRBD2	TRBV5-1	TRBJ2-5	TGCGCCAGCAGGGATAGCGGGGGGGCTCAAGAGACCCAGTACTTC	CASRDSGGAQETQYF
once	NA	TRBV25-1	TRBJ1-2	TGTGCCAGCAGTTTTGCCCAGGGCTACACCTTC	CASSFAQGYTF
once	NA	TRBV27	TRBJ2-7	TGTGCCAGCAGTTTATCGATTCGGACAGAGGAGTACTTC	CASSLSIRTEEYF
NA	NA	TRBV5-4	TRBJ1-1	TGTGCCAGCAGCTTGGTGGGAGGGGGGCTGGACACTGAAGCTTTCTTT	CASSLVGGGLDTEAFF
NA	NA	TRBV11-3	TRBJ2-1	TGTGCCAGCAGCTTCTCTCGGACAAAATACAATGAGCAGTTCTTC	CASSFSRTKYNEQFF
NA	NA	TRBV10-1	TRBJ2-7	TGCGCCAGCGGATTAGGGGGCGAGCAGTACTTC	CASGLGGEQYF
NA	NA	TRBV2	TRBJ1-6	TGTGCCAGCAGCCCCTCGAGTAATTCACCCCTCCACTTT	CASSPSSNSPLHF
NA	TRBD2	TRBV25-1	TRBJ2-7	TGTGCCAGCAGTGAATTATCACTAGCGAGCTCCTACGAGCAGTACTTC	CASSELSLASSYEQYF
NA	NA	TRBV5-1	TRBJ2-3	TGCGCCAGCAGCTTGGTCCCCCCGGCGGGGGCTAGCACAGATACGCAGTATTTT	CASSLVPPAGASTDTQYF
NA	TRBD2	TRBV5-1	TRBJ2-5	TGCGCCAGCAGCTTGGTTGGTGCGGGAGATCGTGAGACCCAGTACTTC	CASSLVGAGDRETQYF
once	NA	TRBV6-4	TRBJ2-7	TGTGCCAGCAGCTCCGAACAGGGTAGTAGTTCCTACGAGCAGTACTTC	CASSSEQGSSSYEQYF
NA	TRBD1	TRBV9	TRBJ2-1	TGTGCCAGCAGCGACGCCCGGGGACAGACAAAATACAATGAGCAGTTCTTC	CASSDARGQTKYNEQFF
NA	NA	TRBV7-9	TRBJ2-2	TGTGCCAGCAGTTCCTCCGGGACATTCACCGGGGAGCTGTTTTTT	CASSSSGTFTGELFF
NA	TRBD1	TRBV30	TRBJ1-6	TGTGCCTGGAGTGGAGGACAGGGGTGGAATTCACCCCTCCACTTT	CAWSGGQGWNSPLHF
NA	TRBD1	TRBV6-6	TRBJ2-2	TGTGCCAGCAGACGCGGACAGGGTATCGGGGAGCTGTTTTTT	CASRRGQGIGELFF
NA	TRBD1	TRBV6-4	TRBJ1-1	TGTGCCAGCAGTCCCGGGACAGGGGGAAACACTGAAGCTTTCTTT	CASSPGTGGNTEAFF
NA	NA	TRBV9	TRBJ1-2	TGTGCCAGCAGCGTAGGAGTCGGTTTTAGTGGCTACACCTTC	CASSVGVGFSGYTF
NA	NA	TRBV27	TRBJ1-1	TGTGCCAGCAGTACTCGGGGGGTTACTGAAGCTTTCTTT	CASSTRGVTEAFF
NA	TRBD2	TRBV6-1	TRBJ2-1	TGTGCCAGCAGTGGAGCTAGCGGCGCAAATGAGCAGTTCTTC	CASSGASGANEQFF
NA	NA	TRBV5-1	TRBJ2-5	TGCGCCAGCAGGCCAATCCCCCGGGGGAACCAAGAGACCCAGTACTTC	CASRPIPRGNQETQYF
NA	NA	TRBV4-1	TRBJ1-5	TGCGCCAGCAGCCAACCTTTGGGCCCGAGGGGCAATCAGCCCCAGCATTTT	CASSQPLGPRGNQPQHF
NA	TRBD1	TRBV28	TRBJ1-2	TGTGCCAGCAGACCGGGACAGGGGTATGGCTACACCTTC	CASRPGQGYGYTF
NA	NA	TRBV10-3	TRBJ1-1	TGTGCCACCCTTCAGCGCGGCAGGAACACTGAAGCTTTCTTT	CATLQRGRNTEAFF
NA	NA	TRBV6-5	TRBJ2-1	TGTGCCAGCGTCTCGGGAAGAAGTGGCAATGAGCAGTTCTTC	CASVSGRSGNEQFF
NA	NA	TRBV6-5	TRBJ2-7	TGTGCCAGCAGTGTTCCCGGGACTTCCTACGAGCAGTACTTC	CASSVPGTSYEQYF
NA	NA	TRBV5-6	TRBJ2-7	TGTGCCAGCAGCTTGGGAGTAGCGAGAGCCTACGAGCAGTACTTC	CASSLGVARAYEQYF
NA	TRBD2	TRBV5-1	TRBJ2-1	TGCGCCAGCAGCCTGAATACCCAAAAGACTGGGACTAGCTCCTACAATGAGCAGTTCTTC	CASSLNTQKTGTSSYNEQFF
NA	TRBD1	TRBV11-1	TRBJ2-7	TGTGCCAGCAGCTGGGACAGGGGGTACGAGCAGTACTTC	CASSWDRGYEQYF
NA	TRBD2	TRBV10-1	TRBJ2-3	TGCGCCAGCAGTGAGCGACGCCTAGCGGAGACAGATACGCAGTATTTT	CASSERRLAETDTQYF
NA	NA	TRBV1	TRBJ2-7	TGCACCAGCAGCCAAGAAGGCGGGGCGAGCTACGAGCAGTACTTC	CTSSQEGGASYEQYF
NA	TRBD1	TRBV10-3	TRBJ2-7	TGTGCCATCAGTGAGGGACAGGGGGCTAACTACGAGCAGTACTTC	CAISEGQGANYEQYF
NA	TRBD1	TRBV6-1	TRBJ2-2	TGTGCCAGCAGTGCGTCCGGGACAGGGTCCCCCGGGGAGCTGTTTTTT	CASSASGTGSPGELFF
NA	TRBD2	TRBV4-1	TRBJ2-1	TGCGCCAGCAGCCAAGACTTGTCAGCGGGAGAAGAGCAGTTCTTC	CASSQDLSAGEEQFF
NA	TRBD2	TRBV2	TRBJ2-7	TGTGCCACCCGGGGGACTAGTATTCCGAGTAGCTCCTACGAGCAGTACTTC	CATRGTSIPSSSYEQYF
NA	TRBD1	TRBV7-2	TRBJ1-1	TGTGCCAGCAGCCAATCGACAGGGTACACTGAAGCTTTCTTT	CASSQSTGYTEAFF
once	NA	TRBV30	TRBJ1-3	TGTGCCTGGAGGGAAGGAGGGGCCGGAAACACCATATATTTT	CAWREGGAGNTIYF
NA	NA	TRBV11-3	TRBJ1-1	TGTGCCAGCAGCGGGGGGTGGTTCGAAGCTTTCTTT	CASSGGWFEAFF
NA	NA	TRBV9	TRBJ2-1	TGTGCCAGCAGCGTAGATTTCTACCCTGAGCAGTTCTTC	CASSVDFYPEQFF
NA	NA	TRBV28	TRBJ2-7	TGTGCCAGCAGTTTTGCGTATTCACAGAGCTCCTACGAGCAGTACTTC	CASSFAYSQSSYEQYF
once	TRBD1	TRBV6-1	TRBJ1-1	TGTGCCAGCAGGCAGGGGGCGCGCGGCACTGAAGCTTTCTTT	CASRQGARGTEAFF
NA	NA	TRBV28	TRBJ1-5	TGTGCCAGCAGTCTCCCAGGGCGGGGTGCGGGTCAGCCCCAGCATTTT	CASSLPGRGAGQPQHF
NA	TRBD1	TRBV2	TRBJ1-2	TGTGCCAGCACCCCCTTTGTTGGACAGGATGGCTACACCTTC	CASTPFVGQDGYTF
NA	NA	TRBV6-6	TRBJ1-1	TGTGCCAGCAGGCAGAGGGATCTCGGGATTGAAGCTTTCTTT	CASRQRDLGIEAFF
NA	NA	TRBV5-5	TRBJ2-3	TGTGCCAGCAGCTGGTACCCCTTCGGGTCTAGCACAGATACGCAGTATTTT	CASSWYPFGSSTDTQYF
NA	NA	TRBV5-1	TRBJ2-3	TGCGCCAGTCTAAACTTTGCCTCCACAGATACGCAGTATTTT	CASLNFASTDTQYF
NA	NA	TRBV10-2	TRBJ1-1	TGCGCCAGCAGGCGACAGGAGAACACTGAAGCTTTCTTT	CASRRQENTEAFF
NA	TRBD1	TRBV11-3	TRBJ2-3	TGTGCCAGCAGCTTAATTGGCAGGGGGCAAGATACGCAGTATTTT	CASSLIGRGQDTQYF
NA	NA	TRBV20-1	TRBJ2-1	TGCGGACTTAACAGGGCTAATGAGCAGTTCTTC	CGLNRANEQFF
NA	NA	TRBV9	TRBJ1-2	TGTGCCAGCAGCGTAGTACCAGGGGATGGCTACACCTTC	CASSVVPGDGYTF
NA	TRBD2	TRBV29-1	TRBJ2-1	TGCAGCGCTCCGGGACTAGCGGGAGGAGACCTCTGGGGCGATGAGCAGTTCTTC	CSAPGLAGGDLWGDEQFF
NA	TRBD2	TRBV19	TRBJ2-1	TGTGCCAGTAGTACCAGGCCTGGGGAAACTAGCGGGAGACGCCGTGAGCAGTTCTTC	CASSTRPGETSGRRREQFF
NA	TRBD1	TRBV10-1	TRBJ2-7	TGCGCCAGCAGTGGCGTCGGGACAGACTTCTACGAGCAGTACTTC	CASSGVGTDFYEQYF
NA	TRBD1	TRBV4-1	TRBJ1-2	TGCGCCAGCAGCCATAAACTATCGGACAGGGGGCACTATGGCTACACCTTC	CASSHKLSDRGHYGYTF
NA	NA	TRBV2	TRBJ2-2	TGTGCCAGCAGTGAAGTCCTATTCGACACCGGGGAGCTGTTTTTT	CASSEVLFDTGELFF